This entry concerns a single T cell receptor (beta chain). This clonotype occurred a few times. No antigen is known for it. Within one base of it there is no much larger clone, and no base qualities were kept. These data originate in a study of blood T cells in healthy people across ages (dated by TCRdb to between 2015 and 2017). General notes on the study: In model experiments, template switching captured about one uniquely barcoded TCR beta cDNA molecule for every two T cells. Age-related changes in TCR beta repertoire diversity were measured in the study by deep sequencing normalized with unique cDNA molecular identifiers. The donors were divided into four age groups: young (average 16 years), middle-aged (about 39), aged (roughly 60) and long-lived (roughly 86). To avoid experimental bias, donors of different ages were distributed randomly across sequencing lanes. The study analyzed two additional independent replicas of 1 million unique cDNA reads from the same blood draw for two donors, one aged 18 to 29 and one aged 80 or older. Beyond this particular receptor, the publication reports: As age increased, observed TCR beta diversity per million T cells dropped in a roughly linear way, and a significant reduction was already evident by age 40. Estimates of total diversity based on one million sequenced T cells were regarded as lower bounds and as underestimates. A strong correlation was found between observed TCR beta diversity and the percentage of naive T cells measured by flow cytometry. Conclusive comparison of naive and antigen-experienced compartments was prevented by the profiling of bulk unsorted PBMCs. Compared with the aged group, the long-lived group had more naive CD4+ T cells, fewer expanded clones and increased TCR diversity, suggesting age selection. Because donor CMV infection status was unknown, age-related changes in expanded clonotypes were potentially confounded.

The germline V gene provides CDR1 MGHRA and CDR2 YSYEKL. There are 14 amino acids in the CDR3, from cysteine to phenylalanine inclusive. CDR3 DNA only is kept here, 42 bases in frame from base 1. V loses 1 base, J loses 5 bases, and the germline ends lie 11 bases apart. Receptor amplification or capture employed 5' RACE. These reads were obtained on an Illumina HiSeq 2500. The second PCR ran for about 6 to 12 cycles and used a J-beta primer mix along with a sample-barcoded 5' primer. Each TCR beta cDNA molecule received a unique molecular identifier from a template-switch 5' adaptor carrying 12 random nucleotides. At least 2.5 million CDR3-containing paired-end reads were obtained from each sample. First-strand cDNA was synthesized from all RNA with the Mint cDNA synthesis kit, primed by a TRBC-specific oligonucleotide. Following uracil-DNA glycosylase treatment, a first 18-cycle PCR with universal primers M1SS and BC2_uni_R was performed on all cDNA. The study's processing was this. Normalization of each sample was performed by random selection of 1 million high-quality reads, each carrying a distinct molecular identifier. Instead of being binned into consensus sequences, reads that shared molecular identifiers were thrown out. MiTCR, set to a Q25 quality threshold and the strictest error-elimination algorithm, was used for CDR3 identification, clonotype clustering and error correction. A nonparametric unseen species model using Euler transformation provided a lower-bound estimate of total TCR beta diversity. TCRdb reprocessed the public reads (quality trimming at Q25 with fastp, clone calling with MiXCR) and kept in-frame beta chains. Identical CDR3 proteins give one entry, which carries the most common genes and DNA. What appears here as the V and J calls and clone size reflects TCRdb's work, not the paper's. The sample table contains hundreds of thousands of distinct CDR3 sequences; only one count was recorded for 40% to 50% of them. Roughly 19% of the sample comes from the top ten.

Donors were a few dozen systemically healthy Caucasian individuals from Russia aged 6 to 90 years. About 10 milliliters of peripheral blood were collected from each donor into EDTA-treated Vacutainer tubes. Ficoll-Paque density-gradient centrifugation was used to isolate PBMCs, with at least 6.5 million per sample. Total RNA, at least 6 micrograms per sample, was extracted from PBMCs with Trizol reagent. Naive CD45RAhigh/CD27high T cell percentages were measured by flow cytometry on a PBMC aliquot from every donor. The V and J segments used are TRBV4-1 and TRBJ2-5; the D gene identity is not certain. The receptor comes from a man aged 55 to 70 in good health. Input material: blood. The CDR3 reads CASSQGLQQETQYF. The nucleotide sequence reads as follows: TGCGCCAGCAGCCAAGGTCTGCAGCAGGAGACCCAGTACTTC.